This TCR beta chain was recorded in a study of shared clonotypes between healthy human individuals. Libraries were prepared by immunoSEQ multiplex PCR; TCRdb keeps only in-frame clonotypes and omits some of them. The data contain approximately 1,000,000 clones, 75% to 80% of them singletons. The sequence was obtained from a man aged 18 to 35 in good health. Some clones in this sample may be carry-over from other donors' samples. Sequences were obtained from memory CD4+ T cells from PBMCs. The subset was: CD45RA-negative fraction.

CDR3 loop: CASNRGWGQENTGELFF. The CDR3 DNA reads TGTGCCAGCAATCGAGGCTGGGGACAGGAAAACACCGGGGAGCTGTTTTTT. This chain connects TRBV7-9 to TRBJ2-2, with 8 bases identical to TRBD1. The germline V gene has CDR1 SEHNR and CDR2 FQNEAQ (reference sequence). The ends lost 7 bases at V and 2 bases at J; junction bases unmatched: 12. This CDR3 contains 17 residues.